This TCR beta chain originates from a study of blood T cell repertoires in COVID-19. Background on the study: Researchers got acute and convalescent COVID-19 samples from the United States, Italy and Spain.

With 3 bases clipped from V and 5 bases from J, the junction kept 9 bases outside the gene matches. CDR3 length: 15 residues. CDR1 and CDR2 (germline): LNHDA, SQIVND (reference sequence). Profiled with immunoSEQ multiplex PCR; TCRdb holds only in-frame clones, not every one. In the table there are hundreds of thousands of clones, more than 80% of which are singletons. In terms of age and location, participants ranged from about 18 to 95 years and lived in about two dozen US areas. Donors in Cohort 3 who had recovered were those with two negative PCRs, healthcare professional clearance, or resolution of their symptoms. Of note for this clone: This sample includes further DNA sequences coding for the same CDR3.

The chain links TRBV19 to TRBJ2-7; 8 nucleotides match TRBD2. The origin of this receptor is a man aged 25-45 years who had recovered from COVID-19. Sequenced: PBMCs or T cells enriched from blood (not recorded which). DNA of the CDR3: TGTGCCAGTAGTATTCTGGCTAGCGGGTCCCACGAGCAGTACTTC. It codes for CASSILASGSHEQYF.